This is a list of T cell receptor beta chains from one sample in a study of blood T cell repertoires in COVID-19. TCRdb's copy holds only in-frame clones and misses some; the assay was immunoSEQ multiplex PCR. The sample carries about 78,000 clones, roughly 86% recorded once. The specimen sequenced was peripheral blood. The receptors come from a man aged 50 to 60 with active or convalescent COVID-19. The CDR3 runs from the conserved cysteine through the conserved F or W. The order of the fields is clone size, J gene, D gene, V gene, CDR3 protein, CDR3 DNA. D genes are given only for firm matches. Some rows mark clone size as missing; the rest say once, few, many or name a class of expanded clone.

clone size: few
J gene: TRBJ2-2
D gene: TRBD2
V gene: TRBV4-2
CDR3 protein: CASSQGTSGGGTGELFF
CDR3 DNA: TGTGCCAGCAGCCAGGGGACTAGCGGGGGTGGAACCGGGGAGCTGTTTTTT

clone size: once
J gene: TRBJ2-5
D gene: TRBD2
V gene: TRBV3-1/TRBV3-2
CDR3 protein: CASSQTSEETQYF
CDR3 DNA: TGTGCCAGCAGCCAAACTAGCGAGGAGACCCAGTACTTC

clone size: NA
J gene: TRBJ2-3
D gene: NA
V gene: TRBV11-3
CDR3 protein: CASSPQGTDTQYF
CDR3 DNA: TGTGCCAGCAGCCCACAGGGAACAGATACGCAGTATTTT

clone size: NA
J gene: TRBJ2-5
D gene: TRBD1
V gene: TRBV18
CDR3 protein: CASSPPDRGLNQETQYF
CDR3 DNA: TGTGCCAGCTCACCACCGGACAGGGGCCTTAACCAAGAGACCCAGTACTTC

clone size: NA
J gene: TRBJ1-2
D gene: NA
V gene: TRBV3-1/TRBV3-2
CDR3 protein: CASSQERTGLGGYTF
CDR3 DNA: TGTGCCAGCAGCCAAGAACGAACAGGGCTAGGTGGCTACACCTTC

clone size: NA
J gene: TRBJ2-1
D gene: TRBD1
V gene: TRBV7-9
CDR3 protein: CASRSDREIYNEQFF
CDR3 DNA: TGTGCCAGCAGGTCGGACAGGGAGATCTACAATGAGCAGTTCTTC

clone size: once
J gene: TRBJ2-7
D gene: TRBD1
V gene: TRBV28
CDR3 protein: CASSLSGGGTYEQYF
CDR3 DNA: TGTGCCAGCAGTCTTTCAGGGGGTGGTACCTACGAGCAGTACTTC

clone size: NA
J gene: TRBJ1-6
D gene: NA
V gene: TRBV9
CDR3 protein: CASSPLGNGDSPLHF
CDR3 DNA: TGTGCCAGCAGCCCCCTGGGAAACGGGGATTCACCCCTCCACTTT

clone size: NA
J gene: TRBJ2-2
D gene: TRBD1
V gene: TRBV10-3
CDR3 protein: CAIGTGGLGELFF
CDR3 DNA: TGTGCCATCGGGACAGGGGGCTTGGGGGAGCTGTTTTTT

clone size: NA
J gene: TRBJ1-2
D gene: NA
V gene: TRBV2
CDR3 protein: CATDPGSYGYTF
CDR3 DNA: TGTGCCACCGATCCGGGATCCTATGGCTACACCTTC

clone size: NA
J gene: TRBJ2-5
D gene: NA
V gene: TRBV29-1
CDR3 protein: CSVEVQGRTQYF
CDR3 DNA: TGCAGCGTTGAAGTCCAGGGTCGGACCCAGTACTTC

clone size: NA
J gene: TRBJ2-1
D gene: TRBD2
V gene: TRBV7-9
CDR3 protein: CASSDLAGVFNEQFF
CDR3 DNA: TGTGCCAGCAGCGACCTAGCGGGGGTCTTCAATGAGCAGTTCTTC

clone size: once
J gene: TRBJ2-3
D gene: TRBD1
V gene: TRBV6-2/TRBV6-3
CDR3 protein: CASSYGFRGSTDTQYF
CDR3 DNA: TGTGCCAGCAGTTACGGTTTCAGGGGGAGCACAGATACGCAGTATTTT

clone size: NA
J gene: TRBJ2-2
D gene: TRBD2
V gene: TRBV5-4
CDR3 protein: CASSLPGGGLGTGELFF
CDR3 DNA: TGTGCCAGCAGCTTGCCCGGGGGGGGTCTGGGCACCGGGGAGCTGTTTTTT

clone size: few
J gene: TRBJ1-4
D gene: NA
V gene: TRBV5-1
CDR3 protein: CASSSGVSTNEKLFF
CDR3 DNA: TGCGCCAGCAGCTCAGGGGTATCAACTAATGAAAAACTGTTTTTT

clone size: NA
J gene: TRBJ2-5
D gene: TRBD2
V gene: TRBV2
CDR3 protein: CAGRTSGQETQYF
CDR3 DNA: TGTGCTGGACGAACTAGCGGGCAAGAGACCCAGTACTTC

clone size: NA
J gene: TRBJ2-3
D gene: TRBD1
V gene: TRBV5-6
CDR3 protein: CASSGGQTDTQYF
CDR3 DNA: TGTGCCAGCAGCGGGGGACAGACAGATACGCAGTATTTT

clone size: NA
J gene: TRBJ2-6
D gene: TRBD2
V gene: TRBV27
CDR3 protein: CASRHTPGLASSGANVLTF
CDR3 DNA: TGTGCCAGCAGACACACTCCCGGACTAGCGAGCTCTGGGGCCAACGTCCTGACTTTC

clone size: NA
J gene: TRBJ1-3
D gene: NA
V gene: TRBV19
CDR3 protein: CASSNLEGAGNTIYF
CDR3 DNA: TGTGCCAGTAGTAACCTCGAGGGAGCAGGAAACACCATATATTTT

clone size: NA
J gene: TRBJ1-2
D gene: NA
V gene: TRBV2
CDR3 protein: CASSETRQVYGYTF
CDR3 DNA: TGTGCCAGCAGTGAAACCCGACAGGTTTATGGCTACACCTTC

clone size: few
J gene: TRBJ2-7
D gene: NA
V gene: TRBV19
CDR3 protein: CASSPLGAYEQYF
CDR3 DNA: TGTGCCAGTAGTCCCCTGGGAGCCTACGAGCAGTACTTC

clone size: NA
J gene: TRBJ2-7
D gene: TRBD1
V gene: TRBV30
CDR3 protein: CAWSHRGDEQYF
CDR3 DNA: TGTGCCTGGAGTCACAGGGGGGACGAGCAGTACTTC

clone size: NA
J gene: TRBJ2-5
D gene: TRBD2
V gene: TRBV18
CDR3 protein: CASSPVSGTRETQYF
CDR3 DNA: TGTGCCAGCTCACCAGTTTCCGGGACTAGAGAGACCCAGTACTTC

clone size: NA
J gene: TRBJ2-2
D gene: NA
V gene: TRBV9
CDR3 protein: CASSAGLSTGELFF
CDR3 DNA: TGTGCCAGCAGCGCTGGACTGAGCACCGGGGAGCTGTTTTTT

clone size: NA
J gene: TRBJ1-1
D gene: NA
V gene: TRBV3-1/TRBV3-2
CDR3 protein: CASSHQGHTEAFF
CDR3 DNA: TGTGCCAGCAGCCATCAGGGGCACACTGAAGCTTTCTTT

clone size: NA
J gene: TRBJ2-5
D gene: TRBD2
V gene: TRBV28
CDR3 protein: CASSLDRGRVGTQYF
CDR3 DNA: TGTGCCAGCAGTTTAGACCGGGGGAGGGTAGGGACCCAGTACTTC

clone size: NA
J gene: TRBJ2-7
D gene: TRBD1
V gene: TRBV11-2
CDR3 protein: CASSHRGHEQYF
CDR3 DNA: TGTGCCAGCAGTCACAGGGGGCACGAGCAGTACTTC

clone size: NA
J gene: TRBJ1-1
D gene: NA
V gene: TRBV28
CDR3 protein: CASSFSLPGGTEAFF
CDR3 DNA: TGTGCCAGCAGTTTTTCTCTGCCGGGAGGCACTGAAGCTTTCTTT

clone size: NA
J gene: TRBJ2-5
D gene: TRBD2
V gene: TRBV10-3
CDR3 protein: CAISAEAGGPGETQYF
CDR3 DNA: TGTGCCATCAGTGCGGAGGCGGGGGGGCCCGGAGAGACCCAGTACTTC

clone size: once
J gene: TRBJ1-4
D gene: TRBD1
V gene: TRBV28
CDR3 protein: CASLSGDRAYEKLFF
CDR3 DNA: TGTGCCAGCCTAAGTGGGGACAGGGCTTATGAAAAACTGTTTTTT

clone size: NA
J gene: TRBJ2-5
D gene: TRBD2
V gene: TRBV11-2
CDR3 protein: CASSSWTSGGETQYF
CDR3 DNA: TGTGCCAGCAGCTCGTGGACTAGCGGGGGGGAGACCCAGTACTTC

clone size: NA
J gene: TRBJ2-5
D gene: NA
V gene: TRBV6-1
CDR3 protein: CASSEALGGGASGETQYF
CDR3 DNA: TGTGCCAGCAGTGAAGCGCTAGGGGGGGGAGCATCAGGAGAGACCCAGTACTTC

clone size: NA
J gene: TRBJ2-3
D gene: TRBD1
V gene: TRBV19
CDR3 protein: CASSHPRDRDTDTQYF
CDR3 DNA: TGTGCCAGTAGTCATCCCCGGGACAGAGACACAGATACGCAGTATTTT

clone size: NA
J gene: TRBJ1-2
D gene: NA
V gene: TRBV7-2
CDR3 protein: CASSYLGAAYGYTF
CDR3 DNA: TGTGCCAGCAGCTACCTGGGGGCAGCTTATGGCTACACCTTC

clone size: NA
J gene: TRBJ2-3
D gene: TRBD1
V gene: TRBV10-2
CDR3 protein: CASNPTGGTDTQYF
CDR3 DNA: TGCGCCAGCAACCCGACAGGGGGCACAGATACGCAGTATTTT

clone size: NA
J gene: TRBJ2-1
D gene: NA
V gene: TRBV29-1
CDR3 protein: CSVGSEHNEQFF
CDR3 DNA: TGCAGCGTTGGGTCGGAGCACAATGAGCAGTTCTTC

clone size: NA
J gene: TRBJ1-4
D gene: NA
V gene: TRBV15
CDR3 protein: CATSRQRQVPNEKLFF
CDR3 DNA: TGTGCCACCAGCAGACAACGACAGGTTCCTAATGAAAAACTGTTTTTT

clone size: NA
J gene: TRBJ1-2
D gene: TRBD1
V gene: TRBV6-2/TRBV6-3
CDR3 protein: CASSYALGQGNYGYTF
CDR3 DNA: TGTGCCAGCAGTTACGCGTTGGGACAGGGGAACTATGGCTACACCTTC

clone size: NA
J gene: TRBJ2-7
D gene: NA
V gene: TRBV28
CDR3 protein: CASSLSAYEQYF
CDR3 DNA: TGTGCCAGCAGTTTATCAGCCTACGAGCAGTACTTC

clone size: NA
J gene: TRBJ1-1
D gene: NA
V gene: TRBV6-1
CDR3 protein: CASSERWGGTEAFF
CDR3 DNA: TGTGCCAGCAGTGAACGTTGGGGGGGTACTGAAGCTTTCTTT

clone size: NA
J gene: TRBJ2-1
D gene: TRBD2
V gene: TRBV5-4
CDR3 protein: CASSLAGGTSGYNEQFF
CDR3 DNA: TGTGCCAGCAGCTTGGCGGGGGGGACTAGCGGTTACAATGAGCAGTTCTTC

clone size: NA
J gene: TRBJ2-1
D gene: TRBD2
V gene: TRBV5-6
CDR3 protein: CASYPGTSGGSSYNEQFF
CDR3 DNA: TGTGCCAGCTATCCCGGGACTAGCGGGGGGAGCTCCTACAATGAGCAGTTCTTC

clone size: NA
J gene: TRBJ1-1
D gene: NA
V gene: TRBV24-1
CDR3 protein: CATSDPRRGNTEAFF
CDR3 DNA: TGTGCCACCAGTGACCCCCGACGGGGGAACACTGAAGCTTTCTTT

clone size: NA
J gene: TRBJ2-1
D gene: TRBD1
V gene: TRBV9
CDR3 protein: CASSVGQGDNEQFF
CDR3 DNA: TGTGCCAGCAGCGTAGGACAGGGCGACAATGAGCAGTTCTTC

clone size: NA
J gene: TRBJ1-5
D gene: NA
V gene: TRBV10-1
CDR3 protein: CASSAGNNNQPQHF
CDR3 DNA: TGCGCCAGCAGTGCAGGGAATAACAATCAGCCCCAGCATTTT

clone size: NA
J gene: TRBJ2-1
D gene: TRBD2
V gene: TRBV7-9
CDR3 protein: CASSGGDFYNEQFF
CDR3 DNA: TGTGCCAGCTCCGGGGGGGATTTCTACAATGAGCAGTTCTTC

clone size: NA
J gene: TRBJ1-4
D gene: NA
V gene: TRBV29-1
CDR3 protein: CSVRQNNEKLFF
CDR3 DNA: TGCAGCGTCCGACAGAATAATGAAAAACTGTTTTTT

clone size: NA
J gene: TRBJ2-5
D gene: NA
V gene: TRBV19
CDR3 protein: CASNDGGSLGETQYF
CDR3 DNA: TGTGCCAGTAATGACGGGGGTAGCCTTGGAGAGACCCAGTACTTC

clone size: NA
J gene: TRBJ2-1
D gene: TRBD1
V gene: TRBV5-1
CDR3 protein: CASSLGGQGKGNEQFF
CDR3 DNA: TGCGCCAGCAGCCTCGGGGGACAGGGGAAGGGGAATGAGCAGTTCTTC

clone size: NA
J gene: TRBJ2-2
D gene: TRBD1
V gene: TRBV7-2
CDR3 protein: CASSWGGQGNTGELFF
CDR3 DNA: TGTGCCAGCAGCTGGGGGGGACAGGGGAACACCGGGGAGCTGTTTTTT

clone size: NA
J gene: TRBJ2-7
D gene: NA
V gene: TRBV19
CDR3 protein: CASSIQGKAYEQYF
CDR3 DNA: TGTGCCAGTAGTATTCAGGGGAAAGCCTACGAGCAGTACTTC

clone size: NA
J gene: TRBJ2-5
D gene: TRBD2
V gene: TRBV5-1
CDR3 protein: CASSLGLAGGQETQYF
CDR3 DNA: TGCGCCAGCAGCTTGGGGCTAGCGGGGGGTCAAGAGACCCAGTACTTC

clone size: few
J gene: TRBJ2-5
D gene: NA
V gene: TRBV18
CDR3 protein: CASSRGQGALGETQYF
CDR3 DNA: TGTGCCAGCTCACGGGGTCAAGGGGCGCTTGGCGAGACCCAGTACTTC

clone size: NA
J gene: TRBJ2-3
D gene: NA
V gene: TRBV24-1
CDR3 protein: CATSDQGRAADTQYF
CDR3 DNA: TGTGCCACCAGTGATCAGGGGCGGGCGGCAGATACGCAGTATTTT

clone size: once
J gene: TRBJ1-2
D gene: NA
V gene: TRBV6-6
CDR3 protein: CASREDTADYGYTF
CDR3 DNA: TGTGCCAGCCGAGAGGACACAGCTGACTATGGCTACACCTTC

clone size: once
J gene: TRBJ1-1
D gene: NA
V gene: TRBV7-9
CDR3 protein: CASSPGETEAFF
CDR3 DNA: TGTGCCAGCAGCCCGGGGGAAACTGAAGCTTTCTTT

clone size: NA
J gene: TRBJ1-1
D gene: NA
V gene: TRBV6-5
CDR3 protein: CASSPVLNTEAFF
CDR3 DNA: TGTGCCAGCAGCCCCGTCCTGAACACTGAAGCTTTCTTT

clone size: NA
J gene: TRBJ1-2
D gene: NA
V gene: TRBV2
CDR3 protein: CASSDLVYGYTF
CDR3 DNA: TGTGCCAGCAGTGATCTCGTCTATGGCTACACCTTC

clone size: NA
J gene: TRBJ2-2
D gene: NA
V gene: TRBV9
CDR3 protein: CASSVATGSSTGELFF
CDR3 DNA: TGTGCCAGCAGCGTAGCTACAGGGTCAAGCACCGGGGAGCTGTTTTTT

clone size: NA
J gene: TRBJ1-5
D gene: TRBD1
V gene: TRBV28
CDR3 protein: CASSLLTGQGPNQPQHF
CDR3 DNA: TGTGCCAGCAGTTTGCTTACGGGACAGGGGCCCAATCAGCCCCAGCATTTT